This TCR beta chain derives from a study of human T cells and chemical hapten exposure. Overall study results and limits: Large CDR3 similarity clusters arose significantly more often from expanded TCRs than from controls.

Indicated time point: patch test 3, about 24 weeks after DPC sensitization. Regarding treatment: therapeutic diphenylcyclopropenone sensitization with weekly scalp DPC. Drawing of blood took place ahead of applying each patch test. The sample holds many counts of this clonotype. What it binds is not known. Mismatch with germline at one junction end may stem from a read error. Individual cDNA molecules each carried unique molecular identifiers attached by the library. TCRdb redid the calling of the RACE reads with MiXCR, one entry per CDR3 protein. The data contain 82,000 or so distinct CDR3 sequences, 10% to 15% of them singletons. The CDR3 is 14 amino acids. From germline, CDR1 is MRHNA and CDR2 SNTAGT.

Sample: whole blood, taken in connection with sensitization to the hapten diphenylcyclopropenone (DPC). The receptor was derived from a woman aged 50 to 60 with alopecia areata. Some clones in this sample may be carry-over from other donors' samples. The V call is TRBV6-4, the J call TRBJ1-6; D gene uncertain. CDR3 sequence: CASSDHRKNSPLHF. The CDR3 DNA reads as TGTGCCAGCAGTGACCACAGAAAGAATTCACCCCTACACTTT.